This T cell receptor (beta chain) was profiled in a study of blood T cell repertoires in COVID-19. Looking at the study overall: Samples representing acute and convalescent COVID-19 were sourced from the United States, Italy and Spain.

Generated by immunoSEQ multiplex PCR, the TCRdb table keeps only in-frame clones and is missing some. The table has over 200,000 clones, 81% seen once; the top ten hold about 8%. The source is an elderly woman with acute or convalescent COVID-19. The sample was peripheral blood.

In DNA, the CDR3 is TGTGCCAGCAGTGTGGAGGGGGCGGTGGAGACCCAGTACTTC. Amino acid sequence: CASSVEGAVETQYF. V is TRBV2 and J is TRBJ2-5; D is perhaps TRBD1 (7 bases). The germline V gene encodes CDR1 SNHLY and CDR2 FYNNEI. Trimming stripped 4 bases from V and 5 bases from J, with 14 bases between. This CDR3 comprises 14 residues.